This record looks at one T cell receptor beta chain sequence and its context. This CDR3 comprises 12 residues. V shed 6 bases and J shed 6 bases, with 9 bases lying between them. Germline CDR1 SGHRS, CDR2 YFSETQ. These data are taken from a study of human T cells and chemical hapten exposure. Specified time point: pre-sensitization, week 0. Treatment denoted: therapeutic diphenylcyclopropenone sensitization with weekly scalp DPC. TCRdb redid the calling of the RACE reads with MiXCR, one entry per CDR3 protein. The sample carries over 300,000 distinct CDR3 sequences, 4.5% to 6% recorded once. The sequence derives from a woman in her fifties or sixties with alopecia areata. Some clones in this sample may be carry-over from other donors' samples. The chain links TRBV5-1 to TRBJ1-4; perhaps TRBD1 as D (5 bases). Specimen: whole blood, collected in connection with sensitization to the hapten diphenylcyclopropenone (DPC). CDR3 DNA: TGCGCCAGCACCCGGGGGGATGAAAAACTGTTTTTT. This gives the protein CASTRGDEKLFF.